The count of the clone carrying this T cell receptor (beta chain) is one. The antigen is undetermined. Some clones are missing from TCRdb's copy, which holds only in-frame ones; the method was immunoSEQ multiplex PCR. The sample holds 300,000 to 400,000 clones; approximately 87% are singletons and the top ten take about 5%. The treatment is: approximately 18 received Ad26.COV2.S at low or high dose, single or two shots; 5 received placebo; per-sample allocation not given. Sampling was done on day 63 after the first vaccine or placebo injection. Aged 18-55 years, donor was enrolled in Boston in 2020. The source of the sample is a study of Ad26.COV2.S vaccination and SARS-CoV-2 variants. About the research overall: COV1001, an Ad26.COV2.S trial, supplied this vaccine-arm donor.

General study results and limits: Placebo recipients had lower spike-specific TCR breadth than vaccine recipients. It is possible that the TCR breadth and depth analyses underestimated the total T cell responses.

V dropped 4 bases and J dropped 1 base, with 8 bases sitting between them. The CDR3 loop spans 14 amino acids. Germline CDR1 is SNHLY and CDR2 is FYNNEI. This specimen was peripheral blood, taken in a trial of Ad26.COV2.S vaccine versus placebo. The J gene is TRBJ2-1, the V gene TRBV2; D gene ambiguous. The sequence was obtained from a person between 18 and 59 years old who received the Ad26.COV2.S COVID-19 vaccine or a placebo. This chain's CDR3 is CASSVSRSYNEQFF. The CDR3 DNA is TGTGCCAGCAGTGTTTCGAGGTCCTACAATGAGCAGTTCTTC.